The following is a T cell receptor (beta chain) sequence with its context. Its antigen has not been determined. Base qualities were left out, and no much larger clone turns up one base away. Between the V and J ends, shortened by 0 bases and 0 bases respectively, the junction contains 12 bases. Inclusive of the bounding cysteine and phenylalanine, the CDR3 is 16 residues long. Of the read, only the CDR3 DNA is kept; its 48 bases are in frame from base 1. The germline V gene (reference sequence) provides CDR1 GTSNPN and CDR2 SVGIG. The primary melanoma of each patient had been surgically resected and was considered potentially curable but at risk of metastatic recurrence. This sample is part of a study of primary melanoma T cells and metastatic recurrence (dated by TCRdb to 2018 to 2020). For the study in its entirety: A total of 150 to 200 primary melanomas made up the cohort, all of stage T2 to T4 and more than 1 mm thick. Histopathological grading of tumor-infiltrating lymphocytes was compared with the T-cell fraction derived from sequencing. The T-cell fraction measured by TCR beta sequencing was compared against progression-free survival as the clinical outcome. The study tested whether T-cell fraction and T-cell repertoire clonality in primary melanoma tumors predicted patient outcome. Overall study outcomes, separate from this receptor: Regardless of nodal disease, mitotic rate or ulceration status, a T-cell fraction above 20% appeared to be protective. Tumor T-cell fraction was reported to predict progression-free survival independently of thickness, ulceration, mitotic rate and age. The authors framed an effective T-cell-mediated antitumor response in primary melanoma only as a suggestion, not a demonstrated mechanism. Adding T-cell fraction to tumor thickness reportedly improved progression-free survival prediction more than adding any other histopathological variable.

Library preparation employed the immunoSEQ multiplex PCR assay. Primary melanoma tumor tissue was subjected to high-throughput sequencing of the T-cell receptor beta chain. The authors' analysis ran thus. TCRB CDR3 sharing between samples and the distribution of insertions and deletions were included in the repertoire analyses. The predictive value of the T-cell fraction was ranked against histopathological variables by a gradient-boosted model. TCRdb took over this immuneACCESS table, retaining in-frame rearrangements with V and J assigned. Such tables are incomplete; in checked studies, under half of the missing clones stem from an unresolved V gene, and the remainder is unexplained. D and trimming were read from the DNA, whereas the V and J calls and clone size are those reported in that table. This sample is represented by approximately 950 clones; more than 75% of them were singletons. The ten largest clones add up to 9.1% of the sample.

The V gene is TRBV30 and the J gene is TRBJ1-3; no D gene can be assigned with confidence. The source of this sequence is a human donor with melanoma. The sequenced material came from melanoma tumor tissue. The base sequence is TGTGCCTGGAGTGTATGGAAGAGAGACTCTGGAAACACCATATATTTT. This gives the protein CAWSVWKRDSGNTIYF.